This passage covers 22 T cell receptor beta chains from one sample sequenced in a study of cytomegalovirus exposure and HLA in healthy donors. In the PCR, 60 Vbeta and 13 Jbeta primers were used. Some clones are missing from TCRdb's copy, which holds only in-frame ones; the method was immunoSEQ multiplex PCR. The repertoire includes about 82,000 clones, 70% to 80% of them detected once, and over 10% sits in the top ten. The sample consisted of PBMCs. All receptors derive from a human donor in good health.

The rearrangement joins TRBV5-6 to TRBJ2-3; D gene uncertain. There are 13 residues in the CDR3. CDR1 and CDR2 from the germline V gene are SGHDT and YYEEEE. V lost 4 bases and J 5 bases, leaving 11 bases between the germline ends. The CDR3, as DNA: TGTGCCAGCAGCCTCCCGATGAGAGATACGCAGTATTTT. Protein sequence: CASSLPMRDTQYF.

This clone was picked up a small number of times. J is TRBJ2-3 and V is TRBV6-1; tentative D call: TRBD1 (6 bases). The CDR3 spans 15 residues. The V gene lost 6 bases and the J gene lost 0 bases, with 13 bases spanning the gap. Germline V gene data show CDR1 as MNHNS and CDR2 as SASEGT. The CDR3 region is CASRSTGLSTDTQYF. CDR3 coding DNA: TGTGCCAGCAGGTCGACAGGATTAAGCACAGATACGCAGTATTTT.

This rearrangement joins TRBV5-1 to TRBJ2-1; 14 positions agree with TRBD2. The germline CDR1 and CDR2 sequences are SGHRS and YFSETQ. The CDR3 length is 15 residues. V lost 2 bases and J lost 6; bases outside the gene matches: 1. The CDR3 DNA follows: TGCGCCAGCAGCTTAGGACTAGCGGGGGGCAATGAGCAGTTCTTC. Amino acids: CASSLGLAGGNEQFF.

This chain joins TRBV18 and TRBJ2-6; D perhaps matches TRBD1 (5 bases). This CDR3 spans 16 amino acids. The germline CDR1 and CDR2 sequences are KGHSH and LQKENI. Deletions cut 3 bases from V and 0 bases from J, with 9 bases between. The CDR3 coding sequence is TGTGCCAGCTCACCTGGACACCCCTCTGGGGCCAACGTCCTGACTTTC. It specifies CASSPGHPSGANVLTF.

This clone was recorded a few times. This chain links TRBV9 with TRBJ2-4; 10 nucleotides match TRBD1. The CDR3 runs 16 residues. In germline, CDR1 is SGDLS, CDR2 YYNGEE. V lost 4 bases, J lost 3 bases, and 7 bases stayed unmatched. The CDR3, as DNA: TGTGCCAGCAGCACACGGGACAGGGGTAGCAAAAACATTCAGTACTTC. Translated, it gives CASSTRDRGSKNIQYF.

The CDR3 loop reads CASSLGQGSNTGELFF. The CDR3 DNA follows: TGCGCCAGCAGCTTGGGACAGGGGTCGAACACCGGGGAGCTGTTTTTT. The rearrangement uses TRBV5-1 and TRBJ2-2; TRBD1 agrees at 8 bases. Germline CDR1 SGHRS, CDR2 YFSETQ. V was clipped by 0 bases and J by 0 bases; unmatched bases: 1. The CDR3 is 16 amino acids.

J is TRBJ1-6 and V is TRBV9; the D is unclear. This CDR3 has 15 amino acids. The germline CDR1 and CDR2 sequences are SGDLS and YYNGEE. The germline V and J ends were trimmed by 0 bases and 7 bases, with 11 bases remaining between them. CDR3 nucleotide sequence: TGTGCCAGCAGCGTAGATGGCGGGGAAAATTCACCCCTCCACTTT. Translation: CASSVDGGENSPLHF.

This chain uses TRBV9 with TRBJ2-1, with TRBD1 as a possible D gene (6 bases). Trimming removed 0 bases from V and 4 bases from J, with 20 bases in between. Germline V gene lookup returns CDR1 SGDLS and CDR2 YYNGEE. This CDR3 region has 18 residues. CDR3: CASSVGPPGVKGYNEQFF. For the CDR3, the DNA is TGTGCCAGCAGCGTAGGTCCCCCAGGGGTCAAGGGGTACAATGAGCAGTTCTTC.

This clone was recorded a few times. The rearrangement links TRBV5-4 to TRBJ1-1, with 7 bases fitting TRBD1. The CDR3 consists of 13 residues. Looked up from germline, CDR1 is SGHNT and CDR2 is YYREEE (reference sequence). The ends lost 4 bases at V and 10 bases at J; junction bases unmatched: 10. In DNA form, the CDR3 reads TGTGCCAGCAGCCCCGACAGGGAAGTGGGAGCTTTCTTT. Residues: CASSPDREVGAFF.

In this sample, this clone turned up once. V usage is TRBV7-2 and J usage is TRBJ2-1, with D tentatively TRBD2 (6 bases). Trimming left V 1 base short and J 2 bases short, with 9 bases between. In germline, CDR1 is SGHTA, CDR2 FQGNSA. The CDR3 has 15 amino acids. CDR3 loop: CASSLGGGAYNEQFF. As DNA, the CDR3 is TGTGCCAGCAGCTTAGGAGGCGGGGCCTACAATGAGCAGTTCTTC.

CDR3 residues: CASSTDRGNAEAFF. CDR3 in DNA: TGTGCCAGCAGCACTGACAGGGGTAACGCTGAAGCTTTCTTT. The rearrangement links TRBV9 to TRBJ1-1; 8 nucleotides align to TRBD1. Germline loops: CDR1 SGDLS, CDR2 YYNGEE. The ends lost 4 bases at V and 6 bases at J; junction bases unmatched: 8. The CDR3 is 14 amino acids.

The rearrangement joins TRBV11-2 to TRBJ2-4; D is undetermined. V lost 1 base, J lost 5 bases, and 6 bases lay in between. Germline V CDR1 and CDR2: SGHAT, FQNNGV. The CDR3 contains 13 residues. CDR3 loop: CASSLGRENIQYF. CDR3 DNA: TGTGCCAGCAGCTTAGGCCGGGAAAACATTCAGTACTTC.

The rearrangement links TRBV27 to TRBJ2-7; weak D call: TRBD2 (5 bases). Germline CDR1 and CDR2: MNHEY and SMNVEV (reference sequence). Trimming cost V 6 bases and J 0 bases, with 15 bases left between them. This CDR3 is 15 amino acids long. For the CDR3, the DNA is TGTGCCAGCAGCCCGAGGGCGCAGGCCTCCTACGAGCAGTACTTC. Protein product: CASSPRAQASYEQYF.

The chain joins TRBV29-1 to TRBJ2-3; 8 nucleotides match TRBD1. The CDR3 loop spans 13 amino acids. The trim removed 6 bases at V and 1 base at J, leaving 3 bases unmatched. The germline CDR1 and CDR2 sequences are SQVTM and ANQGSEA. Here the CDR3 DNA reads TGCAGCGTCGGGACAGGACGCACAGATACGCAGTATTTT. Translation: CSVGTGRTDTQYF.

The chain joins TRBV9 to TRBJ2-5; TRBD2 matches at 9 bases. Per the germline V gene, CDR1 is SGDLS and CDR2 is YYNGEE. CDR3 length equals 16 residues. The trim removed 0 bases at V and 1 base at J, leaving 4 bases unmatched. CDR3: CASSVGGSGSQETQYF. Here the CDR3 DNA reads TGTGCCAGCAGCGTAGGCGGTAGCGGGAGCCAAGAGACCCAGTACTTC.

This clone showed up just a few times. The chain has TRBV6-1 and TRBJ1-1; D call uncertain. The CDR3 has 14 residues. The germline V and J ends were trimmed by 5 bases and 0 bases, with 10 bases remaining between them. Germline lookup yields CDR1 MNHNS and CDR2 SASEGT. The CDR3, as DNA: TGTGCCAGCAGTCCCACAGAGATGAACACTGAAGCTTTCTTT. It translates to CASSPTEMNTEAFF.

The count of this clone is one. The chain joins TRBV4-1 to TRBJ1-1; 7 positions agree with TRBD1. Germline lookup yields CDR1 MGHRA and CDR2 YSYEKL. The ends lost 0 bases at V and 0 bases at J; junction bases unmatched: 10. The CDR3 extends over 18 amino acids. The CDR3 protein is CASSQERWTGLMNTEAFF. DNA for the CDR3: TGCGCCAGCAGCCAAGAACGGTGGACAGGACTGATGAACACTGAAGCTTTCTTT.

A word on this clone: The sample holds other DNA sequences that translate to the same CDR3. The CDR3 reads CASSLGDRYQTQYF. The DNA of the CDR3 is TGCGCCAGCAGCTTGGGGGACAGGTACCAGACCCAGTACTTC. V usage is TRBV5-1 and J usage is TRBJ2-5, with 8 bases aligning to TRBD1. The germline V gene has CDR1 SGHRS and CDR2 YFSETQ. J was trimmed by 6 bases and V by 0 bases; bases with no gene match: 4. The CDR3 sequence is 14 residues long. The whole variable domain, filled in from reference TRBV5-1 and TRBJ2-5, reads KAGVTQTPRYLIKTRGQQVTLSCSPISGHRSVSWYQQTPGQGLQFLFEYFSETQRNKGNFPGRFSGRQFSNSRSEMNVSTLELGDSALYLCASSLGDRYQTQYFGPGTRLLVL.

The chain uses TRBV4-3 and TRBJ1-6; D not resolved. From germline, CDR1 is LGHNA and CDR2 YSLEER. V gave up 0 bases and J gave up 5 bases, with 11 bases separating them. The CDR3 sequence is 16 residues long. The CDR3 sequence: CASSQDRGLHNSPLHF. The DNA for the CDR3 is TGCGCCAGCAGCCAAGATCGAGGTCTACATAATTCACCCCTCCACTTT.

The V and J genes are TRBV7-9 and TRBJ2-1; 10 bases line up with TRBD2. From germline, CDR1 is SEHNR and CDR2 FQNEAQ (reference sequence). The CDR3 is 16 residues long. V dropped 0 bases and J dropped 4; count of bases not matched to a gene: 3. CDR3 residues: CASSLALAGAYNEQFF. The CDR3 nucleotides read TGTGCCAGCAGCTTAGCCCTAGCGGGGGCGTACAATGAGCAGTTCTTC.

This clone turned up a few times. The J gene is TRBJ1-1, the V gene TRBV7-9, with TRBD1 as a possible D gene (6 bases). This CDR3 has 14 residues. V was shortened by 5 bases and J by 3 bases, with 13 bases between the two germline ends. CDR1 is SEHNR, CDR2 FQNEAQ, per germline (reference sequence). The CDR3: CASSPEQGYTEAFF. The CDR3 coding sequence is TGTGCCAGCAGCCCAGAACAGGGATACACTGAAGCTTTCTTT.

The rearrangement joins TRBV18 to TRBJ2-2; D is ambiguous. The CDR3 has 13 amino acids. Germline CDR1 is KGHSH and CDR2 is LQKENI. The ends were cut back, 3 bases at V and 6 bases at J, with 8 bases in the middle. CDR3 protein: CASSPREAGELFF. CDR3 bases: TGTGCCAGCTCACCTCGTGAGGCCGGGGAGCTGTTTTTT.